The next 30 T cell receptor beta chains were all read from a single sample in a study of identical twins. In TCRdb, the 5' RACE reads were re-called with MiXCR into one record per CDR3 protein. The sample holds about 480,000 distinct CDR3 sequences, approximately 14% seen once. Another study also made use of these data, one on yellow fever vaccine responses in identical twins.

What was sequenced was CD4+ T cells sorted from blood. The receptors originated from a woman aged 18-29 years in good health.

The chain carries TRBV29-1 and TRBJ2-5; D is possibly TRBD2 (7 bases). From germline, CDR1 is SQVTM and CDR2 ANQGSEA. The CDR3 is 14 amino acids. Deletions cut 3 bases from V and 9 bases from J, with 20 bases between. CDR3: CSVEGGASQRAQYF. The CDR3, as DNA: TGCAGCGTTGAGGGGGGGGCTAGCCAAAGAGCCCAGTACTTC. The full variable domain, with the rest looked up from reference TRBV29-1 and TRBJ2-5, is SAVISQKPSRDICQRGTSLTIQCQVDSQVTMMFWYRQQPGQSLTLIATANQGSEATYESGFVIDKFPISRPNLTFSTLTVSNMSPEDSSIYLCSVEGGASQRAQYFGPGTRLLVL.

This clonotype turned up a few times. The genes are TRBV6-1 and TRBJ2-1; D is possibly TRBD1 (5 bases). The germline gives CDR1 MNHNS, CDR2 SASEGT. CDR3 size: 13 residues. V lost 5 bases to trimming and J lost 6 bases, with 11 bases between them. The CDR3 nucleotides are TGTGCCAGCAGTCCTCCCCAGGGCAATGAGCAGTTCTTC. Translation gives CASSPPQGNEQFF.

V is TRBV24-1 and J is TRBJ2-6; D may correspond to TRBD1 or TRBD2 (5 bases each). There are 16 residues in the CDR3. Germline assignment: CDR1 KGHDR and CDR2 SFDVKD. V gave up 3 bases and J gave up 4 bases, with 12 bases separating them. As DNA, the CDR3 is TGTGCCACCAGTGATCGATCAGGGAGAGGGGCCAACGTCCTGACTTTC. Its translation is CATSDRSGRGANVLTF.

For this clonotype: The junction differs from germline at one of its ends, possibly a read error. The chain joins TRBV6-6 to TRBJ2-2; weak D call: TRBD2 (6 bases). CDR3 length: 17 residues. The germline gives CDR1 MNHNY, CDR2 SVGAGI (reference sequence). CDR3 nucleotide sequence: TGTGCCATCAGTTATGGAACGAGTAGCGGGAACACCGGGGAGCTGTTTTTT. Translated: CAISYGTSSGNTGELFF.

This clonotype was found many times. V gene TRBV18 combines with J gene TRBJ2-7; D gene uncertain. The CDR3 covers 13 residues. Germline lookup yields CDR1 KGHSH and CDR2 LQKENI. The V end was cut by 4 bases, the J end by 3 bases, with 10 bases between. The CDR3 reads CASSLGRHYEQYF. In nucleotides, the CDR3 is TGTGCCAGCTCACTTGGACGGCACTACGAGCAGTACTTC.

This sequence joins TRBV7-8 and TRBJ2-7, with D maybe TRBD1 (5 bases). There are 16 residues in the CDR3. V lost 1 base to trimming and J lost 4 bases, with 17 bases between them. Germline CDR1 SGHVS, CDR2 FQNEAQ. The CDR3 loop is CASSLDREQAIYEQYF. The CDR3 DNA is TGTGCCAGCAGCTTAGATCGTGAACAGGCGATATACGAGCAGTACTTC.

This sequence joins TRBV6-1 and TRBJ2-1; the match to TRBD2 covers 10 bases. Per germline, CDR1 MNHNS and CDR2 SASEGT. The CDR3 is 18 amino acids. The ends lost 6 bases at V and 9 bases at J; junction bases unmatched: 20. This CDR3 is CASSTGVGLAAGGTEQFF. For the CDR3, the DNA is TGTGCCAGCAGCACTGGGGTTGGACTAGCGGCCGGGGGGACTGAGCAGTTCTTC.

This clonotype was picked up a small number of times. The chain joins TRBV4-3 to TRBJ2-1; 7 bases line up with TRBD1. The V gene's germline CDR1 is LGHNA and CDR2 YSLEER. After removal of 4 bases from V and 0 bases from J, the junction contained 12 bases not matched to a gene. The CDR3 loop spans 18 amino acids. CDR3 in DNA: TGCGCCAGCAGCCGATACTTAAAGACAGGGAGCTCCTACAATGAGCAGTTCTTC. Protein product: CASSRYLKTGSSYNEQFF.

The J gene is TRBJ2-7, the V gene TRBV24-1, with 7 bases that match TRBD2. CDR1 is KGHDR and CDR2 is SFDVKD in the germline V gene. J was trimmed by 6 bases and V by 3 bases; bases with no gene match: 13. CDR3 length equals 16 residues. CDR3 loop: CATSDIGPSGPPEQYF. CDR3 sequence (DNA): TGTGCCACCAGTGATATAGGGCCTAGCGGCCCCCCCGAGCAGTACTTC.

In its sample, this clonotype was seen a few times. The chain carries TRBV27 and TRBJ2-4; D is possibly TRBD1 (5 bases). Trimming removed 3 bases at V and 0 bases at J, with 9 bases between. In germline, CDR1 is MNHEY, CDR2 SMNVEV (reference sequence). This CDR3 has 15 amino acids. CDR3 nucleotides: TGTGCCAGCAGTTTTACAGGTCTAGCCAAAAACATTCAGTACTTC. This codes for CASSFTGLAKNIQYF.

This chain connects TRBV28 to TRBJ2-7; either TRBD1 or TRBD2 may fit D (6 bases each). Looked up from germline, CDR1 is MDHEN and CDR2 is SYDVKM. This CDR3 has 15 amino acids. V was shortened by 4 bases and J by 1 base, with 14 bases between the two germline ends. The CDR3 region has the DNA TGTGCCAGCAGTTCTAAGACAGGACTATCCTACGAGCAGTACTTC. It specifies CASSSKTGLSYEQYF.

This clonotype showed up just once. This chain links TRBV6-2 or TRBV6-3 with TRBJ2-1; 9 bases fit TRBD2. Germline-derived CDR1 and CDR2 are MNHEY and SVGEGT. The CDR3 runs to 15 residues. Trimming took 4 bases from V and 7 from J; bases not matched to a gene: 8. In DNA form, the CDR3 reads TGTGCCAGCAGTTTTGAGGCCACTAGCGGGAATGAGCAGTTCTTC. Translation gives CASSFEATSGNEQFF.

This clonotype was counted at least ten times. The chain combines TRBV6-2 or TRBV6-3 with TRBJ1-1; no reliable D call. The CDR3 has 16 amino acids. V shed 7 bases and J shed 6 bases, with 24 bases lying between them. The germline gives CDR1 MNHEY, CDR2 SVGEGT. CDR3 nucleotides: TGTGCCAGCACCCCGGGCGGCCGACGGTGGGCTGCTGAAGCTTTCTTT. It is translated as CASTPGGRRWAAEAFF.

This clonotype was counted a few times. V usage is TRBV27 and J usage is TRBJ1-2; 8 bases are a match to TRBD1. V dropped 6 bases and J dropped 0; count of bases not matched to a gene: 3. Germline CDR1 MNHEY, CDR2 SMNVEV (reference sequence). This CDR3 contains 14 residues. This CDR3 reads CASRGTGSNYGYTF. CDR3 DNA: TGTGCCAGCAGGGGGACAGGCTCTAACTATGGCTACACCTTC.

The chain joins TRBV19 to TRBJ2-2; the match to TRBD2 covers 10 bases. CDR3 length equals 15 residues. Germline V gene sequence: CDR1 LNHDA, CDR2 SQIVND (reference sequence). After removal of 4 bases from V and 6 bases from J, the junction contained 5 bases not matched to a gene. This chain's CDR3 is CASSTLAGDSGELFF. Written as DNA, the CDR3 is TGTGCCAGTAGTACCCTAGCGGGAGACTCCGGGGAGCTGTTTTTT.

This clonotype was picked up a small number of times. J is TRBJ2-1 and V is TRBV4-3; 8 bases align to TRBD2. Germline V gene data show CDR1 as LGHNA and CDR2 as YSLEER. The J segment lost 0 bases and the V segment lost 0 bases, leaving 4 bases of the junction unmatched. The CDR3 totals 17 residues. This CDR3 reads CASSQDLSGSSYNEQFF. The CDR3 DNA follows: TGCGCCAGCAGCCAAGATTTAAGCGGGAGCTCCTACAATGAGCAGTTCTTC.

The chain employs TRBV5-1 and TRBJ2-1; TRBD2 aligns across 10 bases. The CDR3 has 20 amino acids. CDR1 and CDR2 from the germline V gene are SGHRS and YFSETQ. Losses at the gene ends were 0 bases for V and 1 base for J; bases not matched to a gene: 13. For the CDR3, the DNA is TGCGCCAGCAGCTTGGCGGTAGGGACTAGCGTATCTTGGTCCTACAATGAGCAGTTCTTC. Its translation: CASSLAVGTSVSWSYNEQFF.

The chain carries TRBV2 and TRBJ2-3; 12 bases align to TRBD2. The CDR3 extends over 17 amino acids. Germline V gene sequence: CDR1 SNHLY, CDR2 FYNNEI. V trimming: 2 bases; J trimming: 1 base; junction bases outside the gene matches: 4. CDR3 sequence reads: CASSERPSGGGTDTQYF. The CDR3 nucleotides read TGTGCCAGCAGTGAACGACCTAGCGGGGGGGGCACAGATACGCAGTATTTT.

The CDR3 region has the DNA TGTGCCAGCAGCTTAGATGGGACCGGGAGAAGAGAGCAGTACTTC. The encoded protein is CASSLDGTGRREQYF. The chain joins TRBV11-2 to TRBJ2-7, with a weak D call TRBD2 (6 bases). Looked up from germline, CDR1 is SGHAT and CDR2 is FQNNGV. CDR3 length: 15 residues. Deletions cut 0 bases from V and 7 bases from J, with 16 bases between. Combining the CDR3 with reference TRBV11-2 and TRBJ2-7 gives the whole variable domain EAGVAQSPRYKIIEKRQSVAFWCNPISGHATLYWYQQILGQGPKLLIQFQNNGVVDDSQLPKDRFSAERLKGVDSTLKIQPAKLEDSAVYLCASSLDGTGRREQYFGPGTRLTVT.

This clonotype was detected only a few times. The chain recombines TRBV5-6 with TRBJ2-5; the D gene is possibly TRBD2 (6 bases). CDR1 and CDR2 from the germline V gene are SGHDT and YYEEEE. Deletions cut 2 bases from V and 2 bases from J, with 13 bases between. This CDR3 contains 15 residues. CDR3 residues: CASSLSGVKQETQYF. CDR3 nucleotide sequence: TGTGCCAGCAGCTTATCGGGAGTGAAACAAGAGACCCAGTACTTC.

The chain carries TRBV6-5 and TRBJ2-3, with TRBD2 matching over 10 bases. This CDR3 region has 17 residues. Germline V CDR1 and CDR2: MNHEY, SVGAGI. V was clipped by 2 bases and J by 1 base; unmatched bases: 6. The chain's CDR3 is CASSYLPSGSGTDTQYF. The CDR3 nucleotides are TGTGCCAGCAGTTACCTCCCTAGCGGGAGTGGCACAGATACGCAGTATTTT.

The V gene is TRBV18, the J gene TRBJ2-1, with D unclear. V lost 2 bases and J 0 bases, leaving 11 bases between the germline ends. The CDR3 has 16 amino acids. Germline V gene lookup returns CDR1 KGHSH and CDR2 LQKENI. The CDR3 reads CASSPITGISYNEQFF. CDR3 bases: TGTGCCAGCTCACCAATTACCGGTATCTCCTACAATGAGCAGTTCTTC.

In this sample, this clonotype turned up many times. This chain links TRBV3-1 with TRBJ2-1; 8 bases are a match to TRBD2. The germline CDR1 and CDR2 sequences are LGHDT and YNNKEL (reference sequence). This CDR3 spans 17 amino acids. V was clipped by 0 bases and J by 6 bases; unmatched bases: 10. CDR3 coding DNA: TGTGCCAGCAGCCAAGATTCCCGGGGGGGCTATGCCAATGAGCAGTTCTTC. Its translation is CASSQDSRGGYANEQFF.

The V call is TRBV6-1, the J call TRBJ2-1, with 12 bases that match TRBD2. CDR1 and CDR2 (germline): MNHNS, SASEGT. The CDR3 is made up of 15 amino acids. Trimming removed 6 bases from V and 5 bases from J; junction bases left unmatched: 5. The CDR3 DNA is TGTGCCAGCAGCCAGACTAGCGGGAGTAACAATGAGCAGTTCTTC. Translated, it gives CASSQTSGSNNEQFF.

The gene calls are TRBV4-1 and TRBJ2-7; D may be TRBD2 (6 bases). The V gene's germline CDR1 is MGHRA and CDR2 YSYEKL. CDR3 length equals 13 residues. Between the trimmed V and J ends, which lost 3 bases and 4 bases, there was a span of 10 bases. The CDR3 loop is CASSHSGGYEQYF. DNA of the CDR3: TGCGCCAGCAGCCATAGTGGGGGGTACGAGCAGTACTTC.

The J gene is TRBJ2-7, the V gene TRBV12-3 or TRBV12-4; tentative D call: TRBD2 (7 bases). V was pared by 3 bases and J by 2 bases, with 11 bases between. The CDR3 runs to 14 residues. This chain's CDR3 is CASSFRGGTYEQYF. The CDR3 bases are TGTGCCAGCAGTTTTAGGGGGGGGACCTACGAGCAGTACTTC.

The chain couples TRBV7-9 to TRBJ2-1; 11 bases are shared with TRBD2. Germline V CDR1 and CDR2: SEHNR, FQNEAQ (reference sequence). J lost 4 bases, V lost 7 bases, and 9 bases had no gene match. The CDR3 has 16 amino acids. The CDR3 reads CASTPTGTSGYNEQFF. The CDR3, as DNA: TGTGCCAGCACCCCAACCGGGACTAGCGGTTACAATGAGCAGTTCTTC. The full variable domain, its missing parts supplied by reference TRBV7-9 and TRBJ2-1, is DTGVSQNPRHKITKRGQNVTFRCDPISEHNRLYWYRQTLGQGPEFLTYFQNEAQLEKSRLLSDRFSAERPKGSFSTLEIQRTEQGDSAMYLCASTPTGTSGYNEQFFGPGTRLTVL.

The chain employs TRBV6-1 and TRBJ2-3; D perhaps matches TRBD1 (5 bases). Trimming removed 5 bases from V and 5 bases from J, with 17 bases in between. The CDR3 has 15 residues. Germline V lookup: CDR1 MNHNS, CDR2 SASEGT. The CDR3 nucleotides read TGTGCCAGCAGTCTCTCCCCGACAGTAGGAGATACGCAGTATTTT. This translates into CASSLSPTVGDTQYF.

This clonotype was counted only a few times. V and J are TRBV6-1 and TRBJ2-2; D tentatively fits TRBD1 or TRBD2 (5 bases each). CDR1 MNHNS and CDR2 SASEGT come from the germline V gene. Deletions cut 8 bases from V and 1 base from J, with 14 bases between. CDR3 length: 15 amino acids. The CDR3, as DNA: TGTGCCAGCGGCCCAGATGGGGGGAACACCGGGGAGCTGTTTTTT. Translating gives CASGPDGGNTGELFF.

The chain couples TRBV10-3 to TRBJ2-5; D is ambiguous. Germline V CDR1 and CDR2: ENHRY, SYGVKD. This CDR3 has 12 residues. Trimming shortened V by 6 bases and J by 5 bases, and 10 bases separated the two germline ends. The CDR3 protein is CAISEMRETQYF. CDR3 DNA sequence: TGTGCCATCAGCGAGATGAGGGAGACCCAGTACTTC.